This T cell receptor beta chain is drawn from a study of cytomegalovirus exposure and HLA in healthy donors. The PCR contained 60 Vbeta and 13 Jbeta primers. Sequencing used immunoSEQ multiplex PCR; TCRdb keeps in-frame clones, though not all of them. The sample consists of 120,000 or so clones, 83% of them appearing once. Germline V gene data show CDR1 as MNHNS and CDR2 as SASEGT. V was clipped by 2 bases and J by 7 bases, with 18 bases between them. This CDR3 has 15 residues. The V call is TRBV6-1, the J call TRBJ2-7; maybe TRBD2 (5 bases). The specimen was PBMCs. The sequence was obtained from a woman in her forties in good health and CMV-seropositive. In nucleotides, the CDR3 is TGTGCCAGCAGTGAACGCGGCGGTGGCGGAGGTGAGCAGTACTTC. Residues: CASSERGGGGGEQYF.